These 32 T cell receptor beta chains originate from one sample sequenced in a study of tumor-infiltrating lymphocytes in primary liver carcinoma. A primer in the constant region served to generate TCR beta cDNA from approximately 500 ng of total RNA. Nested multiplex PCR, run for three rounds with slightly modified ARM-PCR, yielded TCR beta libraries. Two initial PCR rounds of ten to eleven cycles each paired TRBV1-TRBV30 forward primers with a C-beta reverse primer. TCRdb passed the multiplex PCR reads through MiXCR, listing each CDR3 protein once. The sample has roughly 20,000 distinct CDR3 sequences; under 85% are singletons. Starting material for RNA and DNA co-extraction consisted of roughly 20-34 mg of unsorted bulk tissue. The sequenced sample was liver tumor tissue from sampling region 4. Subset denoted: tumor region T4, right-lateral pole. Source of these receptors: a woman aged 25 to 39 with primary liver carcinoma and hepatitis B virus infection.

Concerning this clonotype: One end of the junction does not line up with germline, which may come from a read error. V usage is TRBV5-4 and J usage is TRBJ2-5; a weak D match, TRBD2 (6 bases). The CDR3 loop spans 15 amino acids. Germline V gene lookup returns CDR1 SGHNT and CDR2 YYREEE (reference sequence). CDR3 loop: CGSSLGSSGQETQYF. Here the CDR3 DNA reads TGTGGCAGCAGCTTGGGGAGTAGCGGACAAGAGACTCAGTACTTC. Looking up the rest from reference TRBV5-4 and TRBJ2-5 gives the full variable domain: ETGVTQSPTHLIKTRGQQVTLRCSSQSGHNTVSWYQQALGQGPQFIFQYYREEENGRGNFPPRFSGLQFPNYSSELNVNALELDDSALYLCGSSLGSSGQETQYFGPGTRLLVL.

The rearrangement links TRBV5-1 to TRBJ2-7; no clear D. The CDR3 has 15 amino acids. The V gene's germline CDR1 is SGHRS and CDR2 YFSETQ. V was cut by 10 bases and J by 0 bases, with 20 bases left in between. The CDR3 reads CARCSPLWDSYEQYF. The DNA for the CDR3 is TGCGCCCGCTGCTCCCCCCTTTGGGACTCCTACGAGCAGTACTTC.

A note on this clonotype: Here the CDR3 omits its conserved ending phenylalanine or tryptophan, so a read error is the likely source. V and J are TRBV5-6 and TRBJ2-1; D not resolved. The germline V gene has CDR1 SGHDT and CDR2 YYEEEE. The CDR3 is 11 residues long. CDR3 bases: TGTGCAAGCAGAGGTACGAGCGAGCAGTTCTCC. Amino acid sequence: CASRGTSEQFS.

With regard to this clonotype: This could be a read error, since a much larger clone is one nucleotide away. This likely comes from a read error, as the CDR3 has no conserved phenylalanine or tryptophan at its end. This chain connects TRBV20-1 to TRBJ1-5; weak D call: TRBD1 (5 bases). The CDR3 is 13 residues long. Germline V gene lookup returns CDR1 DFQATT and CDR2 SNEGSKA (reference sequence). Trimming took 3 bases from V and 2 from J, leaving 8 bases between them. CDR3 nucleotide sequence: TGCAGTGCTAGGGGGACCGGCAATCAGCCCCAGCATTGT. Translating gives CSARGTGNQPQHC.

This clonotype was recorded at least ten times. The V gene is TRBV9, the J gene TRBJ2-1; 9 bases align to TRBD2. The CDR3 is 16 residues long. Trimming took 3 bases from V and 8 from J; bases not matched to a gene: 12. Germline V gene data show CDR1 as SGDLS and CDR2 as YYNGEE. The CDR3 is CASSAYPSREGHEQFF. The CDR3, as DNA: TGTGCCAGCAGCGCATATCCCTCGCGGGAGGGGCATGAGCAGTTCTTC.

The CDR3 loop is CASSPGPGLFSKNIQYF. The CDR3 region has the DNA TGTGCCAGCAGTCCCGGTCCAGGATTATTTTCCAAAAACATTCAGTACTTC. V is TRBV6-5 and J is TRBJ2-4, with no clear D. The V and J ends lost 5 bases and 2 bases respectively, with 19 bases between them. CDR1 is MNHEY and CDR2 is SVGAGI in the germline V gene. This CDR3 is built from 17 residues.

The table lists this clonotype with many counts. The germline gene is not matched at one end of the junction; a read error may be the cause. The rearrangement uses TRBV4-1 and TRBJ1-2; maybe TRBD1 (5 bases). The V gene's germline CDR1 is MGHRA and CDR2 YSYEKL. This CDR3 comprises 16 residues. The CDR3 DNA follows: TGCGCCAGCAGCCAAGACCGGCAGGGAGCCGGCTATGGCCACACCTTC. Amino acids: CASSQDRQGAGYGHTF.

As concerns this clonotype: The CDR3 ends on some other residue instead of the conserved phenylalanine or tryptophan, so this is likely a read error. Because the CDR3's place on the DNA is in doubt, the DNA is left out and the CDR3 is given as listed by TCRdb. The rearrangement joins TRBV29-1 to TRBJ2-1. The V gene's germline CDR1 is SQVTM and CDR2 ANQGSEA. The CDR3 extends over 12 residues, inclusive of both ends. CDR3 region: CSALRDYKEHFY.

To note about this clonotype: Since no conserved phenylalanine or tryptophan closes the CDR3, a read error is the likely cause. The DNA is omitted, as the CDR3 cannot be located on it reliably, and the CDR3 follows TCRdb's listing. V usage is TRBV7-8 and J usage is TRBJ2-3; the table's TRBD2 call for D was not verified on the DNA. The CDR3 sequence runs 17 residues, both termini included. The germline gives CDR1 SGHVS, CDR2 FQNEAQ. CDR3 protein: CASSLWQLAGVRDTRYL.

Worth noting for this clonotype: One junction end disagrees with the germline gene, perhaps due to a read error. V and J are TRBV6-5 and TRBJ2-7; 14 positions match TRBD2. The CDR3 is 17 residues long. CDR1 and CDR2 from the germline V gene are MNHEY and SVGAGI. CDR3 sequence reads: CVSSFAGTSGSSYEQYF. CDR3 coding DNA: TGTGTCAGCAGCTTCGCCGGGACTAGCGGGAGCTCCTACGAGCAGTACTTC.

For this clonotype: At one end, the junction sequence differs from germline, possibly due to a read error. The chain combines TRBV5-1 with TRBJ2-3; 9 bases fit TRBD1. From germline, CDR1 is SGHRS and CDR2 YFSETQ. The length of the CDR3 is 14 residues. In nucleotides, the CDR3 is TGCGCCAGCAGCTTACAGGGGGCGACAGATGCGCAGTATTTT. Translating gives CASSLQGATDAQYF.

The chain recombines TRBV28 with TRBJ2-3; 9 positions match TRBD1. This CDR3 contains 13 residues. Trimming cost V 10 bases and J 2 bases; bases outside gene matches: 4. Germline CDR1 is MDHEN and CDR2 is SYDVKM. As DNA, the CDR3 is TGTGCCACCGACAGGGGGAACACAGATACGCAGTATTTT. It codes for CATDRGNTDTQYF.

The chain employs TRBV6-5 and TRBJ2-5, with D tentatively TRBD1 (6 bases). CDR1 is MNHEY, CDR2 SVGAGI, per germline. Trimming pared 5 bases from V and 7 bases from J, leaving 14 bases between. The CDR3 sequence is 13 residues long. CDR3 protein: CASSSDRSLTQYF. In DNA, the CDR3 is TGTGCCAGCAGTAGCGACAGGAGTCTGACCCAGTACTTC.

This clonotype was recorded once. Because the CDR3's place on the DNA is in doubt, the DNA is left out and the CDR3 is given as listed by TCRdb. The chain combines TRBV5-4 with TRBJ1-1; the table's D call, TRBD1, has no DNA check behind it. CDR1 is SGHNT, CDR2 YYREEE, per germline (reference sequence). The CDR3 sequence runs 16 residues, both termini included. CDR3 sequence: CASSFGAGTANTEASF.

Comments on this clonotype: This is likely a read error, given that the CDR3 carries no conserved phenylalanine or tryptophan at its end. It is unclear where the CDR3 begins or ends on the DNA, so no DNA is shown, and the CDR3 is as TCRdb lists it. The V and J genes are TRBV11-2 and TRBJ1-3. From its first to its last residue, the CDR3 has 16 amino acids. From germline, CDR1 is SGHAT and CDR2 FQNNGV. The CDR3 sequence is CASSLDLDYSGNTLYY.

The chain links TRBV11-2 to TRBJ2-2; 9 nucleotides agree with TRBD1. J lost 5 bases, V lost 3 bases, and 4 bases had no gene match. CDR3 length equals 15 residues. Per the germline V gene, CDR1 is SGHAT and CDR2 is FQNNGV. CDR3 nucleotides: TGTGCCAGCAGCTTCCGGACAGGGGAGACCGGGGAGCTGTTTTTT. It translates to CASSFRTGETGELFF.

As regards this clonotype: The final CDR3 position lacks the conserved phenylalanine or tryptophan, pointing to a likely read error. This chain connects TRBV28 to TRBJ1-2; D is unclear. Germline V lookup: CDR1 MDHEN, CDR2 SYDVKM. Trimming took off 8 bases at V and 0 bases at J, with 31 bases between the two ends. The CDR3 is 20 amino acids. The CDR3: CASSTGRLVPRQHTNYGYTL. CDR3 nucleotides: TGTGCCAGCTCCACGGGAAGACTAGTTCCCCGTCAGCACACTAACTATGGCTACACCTTA.

In regard to this clonotype: At one boundary the junction diverges from the germline segment, which might be a read error. The chain recombines TRBV4-3 with TRBJ2-3; 7 bases are shared with TRBD2. The CDR3 is 16 residues long. CDR1 is LGHNA and CDR2 is YSLEER in the germline V gene. The CDR3 DNA reads as TGCGCCAGCAGCCAGTTTACTAGCGAGAGAACAGCTACGCAGTATTTT. Translated: CASSQFTSERTATQYF.

Note on this clonotype: In this CDR3 the conserved last residue, phenylalanine or tryptophan, is missing, so a read error is likely. The chain employs TRBV11-2 and TRBJ2-5, with D perhaps matching TRBD2 (6 bases). Looked up from germline, CDR1 is SGHAT and CDR2 is FQNNGV. CDR3 length: 14 amino acids. The CDR3 protein is CVSSSPGTWEAQYL. CDR3 DNA: TGTGTCAGCAGCTCCCCGGGGACCTGGGAGGCCCAGTACTTA.

Comment on this clonotype: A read error may account for a junction end that differs from germline. The V gene is TRBV6-5, the J gene TRBJ2-2, with D perhaps matching TRBD2 (5 bases). Germline V gene sequence: CDR1 MNHEY, CDR2 SVGAGI. The CDR3 loop spans 13 amino acids. CDR3 DNA sequence: TGTGCCAGCAGGCAGGTACGGACCGGGGAGTTGTTCTTT. Protein sequence: CASRQVRTGELFF.

This clonotype turned up a few times. The V call is TRBV6-1, the J call TRBJ1-1, with D possibly being TRBD1 (5 bases). The CDR3 consists of 12 residues. V was clipped by 11 bases and J by 7 bases, with 17 bases between them. CDR1 is MNHNS, CDR2 SASEGT, per germline. CDR3 bases: TGTGCCGGCTGCAGGGAAATGGGTGAAGCTTTCTTT. Its protein product is CAGCREMGEAFF.

The chain uses TRBV11-2 and TRBJ1-4, with no clear D. The CDR3 extends over 12 amino acids. Trimming stripped 9 bases from V and 10 bases from J, with 15 bases between. Germline CDR1 reads SGHAT; CDR2 reads FQNNGV. CDR3 nucleotide sequence: TGTGCCAGGACCCCCTGGGTGGGAAAACTGTTTTTT. This sequence encodes CARTPWVGKLFF.

The rearrangement uses TRBV6-5 and TRBJ1-2, with D perhaps matching TRBD1 (5 bases). Trimming left V 11 bases short and J 10 bases short, with 29 bases between. Germline V gene data show CDR1 as MNHEY and CDR2 as SVGAGI. The CDR3 is 15 residues long. The CDR3 region has the DNA TGTGCCGCCCGGGACGGGGCGATAAGTATAGGTGACTACACCTTC. As protein: CAARDGAISIGDYTF.

As to this clonotype: One junction end does not reproduce the germline sequence, and a read error may be involved. The chain links TRBV6-5 to TRBJ2-7; D possibly corresponds to TRBD1 (6 bases). Germline V gives CDR1 MNHEY, CDR2 SVGAGI. The CDR3 has 15 residues. CDR3 sequence (DNA): TGTACCAGCAGTTACAAGGACAGCAGCTCCCACGGGCAGTACTTC. It codes for CTSSYKDSSSHGQYF.

This chain links TRBV6-1 with TRBJ2-4, with TRBD2 matching 8 bases. Trimming removed 7 bases from V and 16 bases from J; junction bases left unmatched: 33. The germline CDR1 and CDR2 sequences are MNHNS and SASEGT. This CDR3 spans 19 amino acids. This chain's CDR3 is CASTRAGVLFGLAKNIHYF. The CDR3 region has the DNA TGTGCCAGCACCCGAGCGGGAGTGCTTTTCGGGCTAGCCAAAAACATCCACTACTTC.

Ten or more counts support this clonotype. The chain combines TRBV12-3 or TRBV12-4 with TRBJ1-5; D is undetermined. V was trimmed by 6 bases and J by 5 bases, leaving 14 bases between them. The CDR3 is 14 residues long. CDR3 nucleotides: TGTGCCAGCAGCCCCTTCCGGATTGATCAGCCCCAGCATTTT. It specifies CASSPFRIDQPQHF.

The rearrangement uses TRBV11-1 and TRBJ1-1; no clear D gene. This CDR3 contains 14 residues. The V gene lost 3 bases and the J gene lost 7 bases, with 15 bases spanning the gap. Germline loops: CDR1 SGHAT, CDR2 FQDESV (reference sequence). The CDR3 is CASSFGQGCIEAFF. For the CDR3, the DNA is TGTGCCAGCAGCTTCGGGCAAGGCTGCATTGAAGCTTTCTTT.

For this clonotype: The germline gene is not matched at one end of the junction; a read error may be the cause. This rearrangement joins TRBV11-2 to TRBJ2-5; 10 bases map to TRBD2. This CDR3 spans 14 amino acids. The germline V gene encodes CDR1 SGHAT and CDR2 FQNNGV. In DNA, the CDR3 is TGTGCCGGCAGCCGTGATACTAGCGGGGCGACCCAGTACTTC. This codes for CAGSRDTSGATQYF. Together with reference TRBV11-2 and TRBJ2-5, the CDR3 gives the full variable domain: EAGVAQSPRYKIIEKRQSVAFWCNPISGHATLYWYQQILGQGPKLLIQFQNNGVVDDSQLPKDRFSAERLKGVDSTLKIQPAKLEDSAVYLCAGSRDTSGATQYFGPGTRLLVL.

Note on this clonotype: This likely comes from a read error, as the CDR3 has no conserved phenylalanine or tryptophan at its end. The chain recombines TRBV11-1 with TRBJ2-7, with D tentatively TRBD2 (5 bases). This CDR3 has 14 residues. Germline V lookup: CDR1 SGHAT, CDR2 FQDESV (reference sequence). Trimming removed 2 bases at V and 2 bases at J, with 10 bases between. This CDR3 is CASSLITGTYEQYL. The CDR3 nucleotides are TGTGCCAGCAGCTTAATTACCGGGACCTACGAGCAGTACTTA.

The V and J genes are TRBV6-2 or TRBV6-3 and TRBJ2-3; 8 bases are shared with TRBD2. The CDR3 has 14 amino acids. Germline V CDR1 and CDR2: MNHEY, SVGEGT. After removal of 9 bases from V and 4 bases from J, the junction contained 9 bases not matched to a gene. CDR3: CASKSAGAPDTQYF. The CDR3, as DNA: TGTGCCAGTAAGTCAGCGGGAGCACCAGATACGCAGTATTTT.

A remark on this clonotype: The junction shows a germline mismatch at one end, possibly a read error. This chain joins TRBV11-2 and TRBJ2-1, with D perhaps TRBD2 (6 bases). The CDR3 loop spans 14 amino acids. Germline-derived CDR1 and CDR2 are SGHAT and FQNNGV. The CDR3 region has the DNA TGTGCCAGCAGATTAGGCGGGACCTACAATGAGCAGCTCTTC. Protein: CASRLGGTYNEQLF.

The V call is TRBV6-5, the J call TRBJ2-1; 8 positions agree with TRBD1. The CDR3 loop spans 14 amino acids. Germline loops: CDR1 MNHEY, CDR2 SVGAGI. V lost 7 bases to trimming and J lost 4 bases; unmatched junction nucleotides: 6. CDR3 sequence reads: CASTRGTGYNEQFF. In DNA form, the CDR3 reads TGTGCCAGCACTCGCGGGACAGGATACAATGAGCAGTTCTTC.